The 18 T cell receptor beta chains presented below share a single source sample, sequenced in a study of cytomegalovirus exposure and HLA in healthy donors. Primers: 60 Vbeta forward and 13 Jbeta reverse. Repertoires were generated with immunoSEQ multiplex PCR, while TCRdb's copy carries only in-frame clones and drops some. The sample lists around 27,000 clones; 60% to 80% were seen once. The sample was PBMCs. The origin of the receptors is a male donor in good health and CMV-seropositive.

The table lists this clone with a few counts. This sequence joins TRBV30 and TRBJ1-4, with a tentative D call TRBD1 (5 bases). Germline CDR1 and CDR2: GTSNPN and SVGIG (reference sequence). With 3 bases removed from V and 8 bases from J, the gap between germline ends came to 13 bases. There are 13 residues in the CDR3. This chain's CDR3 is CAWRTPGGEKLFF. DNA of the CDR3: TGTGCCTGGAGAACCCCGGGGGGGGAAAAACTGTTTTTT. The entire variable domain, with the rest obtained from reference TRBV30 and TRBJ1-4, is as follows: SQTIHQWPATLVQPVGSPLSLECTVEGTSNPNLYWYRQAAGRGLQLLFYSVGIGQISSEVPQNLSASRPQDRQFILSSKKLLLSDSGFYLCAWRTPGGEKLFFGSGTQLSVL.

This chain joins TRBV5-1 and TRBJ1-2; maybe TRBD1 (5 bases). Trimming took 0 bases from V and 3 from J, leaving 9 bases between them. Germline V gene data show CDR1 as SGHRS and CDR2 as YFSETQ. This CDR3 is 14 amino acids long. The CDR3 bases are TGCGCCAGCAGCTTGGCTTGGGGGGACTATGGCTACACCTTC. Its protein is CASSLAWGDYGYTF.

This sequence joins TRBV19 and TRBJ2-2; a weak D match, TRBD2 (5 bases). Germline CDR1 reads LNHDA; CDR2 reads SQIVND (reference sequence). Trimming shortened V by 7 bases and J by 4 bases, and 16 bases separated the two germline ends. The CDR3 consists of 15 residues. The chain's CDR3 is CASIGGGLSTGELFF. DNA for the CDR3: TGTGCCAGTATAGGAGGCGGCCTAAGCACCGGGGAGCTGTTTTTT.

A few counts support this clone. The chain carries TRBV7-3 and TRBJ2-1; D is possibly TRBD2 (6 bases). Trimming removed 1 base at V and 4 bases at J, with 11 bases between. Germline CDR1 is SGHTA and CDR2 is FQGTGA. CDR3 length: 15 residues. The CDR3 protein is CASSLSAGRYNEQFF. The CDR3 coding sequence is TGTGCCAGCAGCTTAAGTGCGGGGAGATACAATGAGCAGTTCTTC.

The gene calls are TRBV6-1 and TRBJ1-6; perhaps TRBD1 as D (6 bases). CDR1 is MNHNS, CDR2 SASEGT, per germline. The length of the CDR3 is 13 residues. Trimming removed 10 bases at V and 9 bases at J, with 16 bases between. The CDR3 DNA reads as TGTGCCACCGGGGGGCAGGGAGGTTCACCCCTCCACTTT. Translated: CATGGQGGSPLHF.

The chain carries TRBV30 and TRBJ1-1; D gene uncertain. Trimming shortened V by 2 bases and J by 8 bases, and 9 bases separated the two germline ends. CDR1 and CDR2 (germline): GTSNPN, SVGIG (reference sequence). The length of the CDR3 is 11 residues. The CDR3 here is CAWSFYREAFF. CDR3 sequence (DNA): TGTGCCTGGAGTTTCTACCGGGAAGCTTTCTTT.

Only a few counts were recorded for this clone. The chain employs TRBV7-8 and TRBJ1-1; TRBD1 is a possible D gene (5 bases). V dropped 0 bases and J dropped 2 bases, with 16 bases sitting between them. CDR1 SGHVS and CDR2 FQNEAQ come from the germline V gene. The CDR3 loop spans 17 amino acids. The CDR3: CASSLALPSTVNTEAFF. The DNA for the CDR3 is TGTGCCAGCAGCTTAGCGCTCCCGTCGACAGTCAACACTGAAGCTTTCTTT.

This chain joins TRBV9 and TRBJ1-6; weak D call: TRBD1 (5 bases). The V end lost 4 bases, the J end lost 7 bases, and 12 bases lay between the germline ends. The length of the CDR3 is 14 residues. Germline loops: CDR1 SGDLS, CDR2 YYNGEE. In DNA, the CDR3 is TGTGCCAGCAGCCTCGAACCAGGGAATTCACCCCTCCACTTT. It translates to CASSLEPGNSPLHF. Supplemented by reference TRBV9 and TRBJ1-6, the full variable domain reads DSGVTQTPKHLITATGQRVTLRCSPRSGDLSVYWYQQSLDQGLQFLIQYYNGEERAKGNILERFSAQQFPDLHSELNLSSLELGDSALYFCASSLEPGNSPLHFGNGTRLTVT.

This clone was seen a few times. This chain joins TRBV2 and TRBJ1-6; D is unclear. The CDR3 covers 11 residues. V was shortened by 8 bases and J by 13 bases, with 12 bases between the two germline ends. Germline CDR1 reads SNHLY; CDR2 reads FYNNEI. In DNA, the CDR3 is TGTGCCAGCTGGGCCGCCAATCCCCTCCACTTT. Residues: CASWAANPLHF.

Here the CDR3 reads CASSEGDRDTGELFF. CDR3 nucleotides: TGTGCCAGCAGTGAAGGGGACAGGGATACCGGGGAGCTGTTTTTT. This chain uses TRBV25-1 with TRBJ2-2, with TRBD1 matching 9 bases. The CDR3 has 15 amino acids. V lost 2 bases to trimming and J lost 5 bases; unmatched junction nucleotides: 3. The germline CDR1 and CDR2 sequences are MGHDK and SYGVNS.

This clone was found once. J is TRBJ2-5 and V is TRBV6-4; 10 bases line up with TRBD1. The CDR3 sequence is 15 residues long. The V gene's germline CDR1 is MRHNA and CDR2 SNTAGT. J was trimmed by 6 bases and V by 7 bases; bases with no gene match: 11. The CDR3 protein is CASILRDRGRKTQYF. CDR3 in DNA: TGTGCCAGCATCCTCCGGGACAGGGGTAGGAAGACCCAGTACTTC.

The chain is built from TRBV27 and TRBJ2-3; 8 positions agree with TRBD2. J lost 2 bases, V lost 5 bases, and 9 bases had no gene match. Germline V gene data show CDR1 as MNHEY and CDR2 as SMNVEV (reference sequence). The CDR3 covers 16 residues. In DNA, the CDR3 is TGTGCCAGCAGTGTCACACTAGCGGACCCCACAGATACGCAGTATTTT. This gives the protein CASSVTLADPTDTQYF.

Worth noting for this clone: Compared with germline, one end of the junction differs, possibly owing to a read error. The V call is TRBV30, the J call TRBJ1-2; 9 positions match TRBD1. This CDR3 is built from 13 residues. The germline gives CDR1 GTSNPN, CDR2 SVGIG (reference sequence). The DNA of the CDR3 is TGTGCCTGGAGTGCATGGGACAGGGAGTTGATCCACTTC. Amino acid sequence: CAWSAWDRELIHF.

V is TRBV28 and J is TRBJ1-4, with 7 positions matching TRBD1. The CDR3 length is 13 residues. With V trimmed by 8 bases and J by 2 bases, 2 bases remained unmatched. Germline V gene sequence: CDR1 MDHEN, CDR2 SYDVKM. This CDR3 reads CASEGGTNEKLFF. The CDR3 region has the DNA TGTGCCAGCGAAGGGGGCACTAATGAAAAACTGTTTTTT.

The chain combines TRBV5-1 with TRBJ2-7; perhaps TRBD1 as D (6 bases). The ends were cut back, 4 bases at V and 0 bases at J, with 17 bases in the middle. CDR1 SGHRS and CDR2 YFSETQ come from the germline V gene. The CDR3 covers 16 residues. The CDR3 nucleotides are TGCGCCAGCAGCCCAGATGGGGGCAGACTCTCCTACGAGCAGTACTTC. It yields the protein CASSPDGGRLSYEQYF.

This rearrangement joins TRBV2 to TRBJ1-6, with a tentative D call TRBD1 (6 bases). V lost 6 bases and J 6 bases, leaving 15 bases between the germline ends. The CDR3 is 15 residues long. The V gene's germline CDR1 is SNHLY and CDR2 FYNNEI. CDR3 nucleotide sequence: TGTGCCAGCAGCCTTCAGGGGTACTCTAATTCACCCCTCCACTTT. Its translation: CASSLQGYSNSPLHF.

CDR3 DNA: TGTGCCAGCACCGTTTCCTACGAGCAGTACTTC. It is translated as CASTVSYEQYF. The rearrangement uses TRBV2 and TRBJ2-7; D gene uncertain. The CDR3 is made up of 11 amino acids. Germline V lookup: CDR1 SNHLY, CDR2 FYNNEI. V lost 7 bases and J lost 1, with 5 bases in between.

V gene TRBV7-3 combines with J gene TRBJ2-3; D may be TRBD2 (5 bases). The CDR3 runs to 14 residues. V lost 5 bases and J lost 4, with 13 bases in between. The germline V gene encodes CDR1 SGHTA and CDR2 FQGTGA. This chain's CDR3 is CASSKTSASDTQYF. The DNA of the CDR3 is TGTGCCAGCAGCAAAACTAGTGCCTCAGATACGCAGTATTTT.